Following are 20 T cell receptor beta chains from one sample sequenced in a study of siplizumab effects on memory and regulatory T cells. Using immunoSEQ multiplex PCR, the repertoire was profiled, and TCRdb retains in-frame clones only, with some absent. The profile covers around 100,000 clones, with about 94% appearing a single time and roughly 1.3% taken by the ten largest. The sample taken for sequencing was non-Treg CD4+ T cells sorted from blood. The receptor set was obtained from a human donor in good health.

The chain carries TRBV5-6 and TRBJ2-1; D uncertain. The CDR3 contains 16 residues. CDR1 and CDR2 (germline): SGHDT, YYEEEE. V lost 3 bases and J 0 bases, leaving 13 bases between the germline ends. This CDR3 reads CASSSGGMFSYNEQFF. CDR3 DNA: TGTGCCAGCAGCTCTGGCGGCATGTTCTCCTACAATGAGCAGTTCTTC.

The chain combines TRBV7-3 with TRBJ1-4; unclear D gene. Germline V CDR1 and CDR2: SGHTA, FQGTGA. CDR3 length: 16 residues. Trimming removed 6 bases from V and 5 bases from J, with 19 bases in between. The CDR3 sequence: CASRLSRRGENEKLFF. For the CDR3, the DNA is TGTGCCAGCAGGTTATCCCGACGGGGTGAGAATGAAAAACTGTTTTTT.

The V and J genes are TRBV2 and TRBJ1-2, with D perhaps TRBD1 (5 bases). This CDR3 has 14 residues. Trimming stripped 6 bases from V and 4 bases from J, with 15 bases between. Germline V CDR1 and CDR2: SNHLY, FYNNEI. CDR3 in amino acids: CASSVDSRPYGYTF. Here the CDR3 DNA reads TGTGCCAGCAGCGTTGACAGTAGACCCTATGGCTACACCTTC.

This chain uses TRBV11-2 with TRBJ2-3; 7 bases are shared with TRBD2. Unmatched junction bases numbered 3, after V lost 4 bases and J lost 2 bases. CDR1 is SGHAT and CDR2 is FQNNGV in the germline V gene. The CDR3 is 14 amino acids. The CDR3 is CASSSSGYTDTQYF. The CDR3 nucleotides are TGTGCCAGCAGCTCTAGCGGATACACAGATACGCAGTATTTT. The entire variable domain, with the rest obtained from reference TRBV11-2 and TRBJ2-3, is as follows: EAGVAQSPRYKIIEKRQSVAFWCNPISGHATLYWYQQILGQGPKLLIQFQNNGVVDDSQLPKDRFSAERLKGVDSTLKIQPAKLEDSAVYLCASSSSGYTDTQYFGPGTRLTVL.

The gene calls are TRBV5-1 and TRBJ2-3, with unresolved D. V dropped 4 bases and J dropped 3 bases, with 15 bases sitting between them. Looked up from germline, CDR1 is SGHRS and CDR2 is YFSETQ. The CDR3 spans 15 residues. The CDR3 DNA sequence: TGCGCCAGCAGCCTCGACACACCCGGGACAGATACGCAGTATTTT. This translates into CASSLDTPGTDTQYF.

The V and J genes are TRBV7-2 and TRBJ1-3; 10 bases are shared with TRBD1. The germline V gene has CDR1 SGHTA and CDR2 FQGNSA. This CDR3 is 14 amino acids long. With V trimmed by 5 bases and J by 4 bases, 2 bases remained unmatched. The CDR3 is CASSPGQGGNTIYF. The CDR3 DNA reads TGTGCCAGCAGCCCGGGACAGGGGGGAAACACCATATATTTT. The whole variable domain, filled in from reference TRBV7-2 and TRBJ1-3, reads GAGVSQSPSNKVTEKGKDVELRCDPISGHTALYWYRQSLGQGLEFLIYFQGNSAPDKSGLPSDRFSAERTGGSVSTLTIQRTQQEDSAVYLCASSPGQGGNTIYFGEGSWLTVV.

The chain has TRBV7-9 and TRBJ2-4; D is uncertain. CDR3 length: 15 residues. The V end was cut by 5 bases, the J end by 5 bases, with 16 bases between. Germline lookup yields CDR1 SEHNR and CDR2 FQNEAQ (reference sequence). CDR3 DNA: TGTGCCAGCAGCCCATCGGGCCGAAAGGAAAACATTCAGTACTTC. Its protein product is CASSPSGRKENIQYF.

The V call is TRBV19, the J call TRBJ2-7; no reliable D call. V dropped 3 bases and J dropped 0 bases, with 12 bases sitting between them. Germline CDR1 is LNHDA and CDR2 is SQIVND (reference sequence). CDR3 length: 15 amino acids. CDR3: CASSMGSQSSYEQYF. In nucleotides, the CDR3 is TGTGCCAGTAGTATGGGATCCCAGAGCTCCTACGAGCAGTACTTC.

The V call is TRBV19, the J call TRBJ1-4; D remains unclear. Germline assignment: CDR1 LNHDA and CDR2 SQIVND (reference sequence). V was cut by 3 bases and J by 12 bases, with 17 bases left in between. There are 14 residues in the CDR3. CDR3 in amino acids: CASSISADTMELFF. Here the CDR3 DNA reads TGTGCCAGTAGTATCTCGGCTGACACTATGGAACTGTTTTTT.

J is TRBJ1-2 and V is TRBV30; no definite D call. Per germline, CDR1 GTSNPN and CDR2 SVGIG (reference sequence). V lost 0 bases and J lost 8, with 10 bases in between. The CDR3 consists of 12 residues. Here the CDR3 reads CAWSVVHQGYTF. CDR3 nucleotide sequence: TGTGCCTGGAGTGTAGTACACCAAGGCTACACCTTC.

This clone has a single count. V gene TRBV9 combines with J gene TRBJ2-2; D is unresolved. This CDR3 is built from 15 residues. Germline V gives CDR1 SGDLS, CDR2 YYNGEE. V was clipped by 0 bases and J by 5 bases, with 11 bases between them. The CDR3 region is CASSVGFVETGELFF. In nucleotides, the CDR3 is TGTGCCAGCAGCGTAGGTTTTGTAGAAACCGGGGAGCTGTTTTTT.

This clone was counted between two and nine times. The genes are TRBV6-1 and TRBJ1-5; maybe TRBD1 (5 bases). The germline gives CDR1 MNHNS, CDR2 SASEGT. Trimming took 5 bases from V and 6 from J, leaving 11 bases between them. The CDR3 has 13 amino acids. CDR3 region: CASSPGPVQPQHF. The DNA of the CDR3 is TGTGCCAGCAGTCCGGGACCGGTTCAGCCCCAGCATTTT.

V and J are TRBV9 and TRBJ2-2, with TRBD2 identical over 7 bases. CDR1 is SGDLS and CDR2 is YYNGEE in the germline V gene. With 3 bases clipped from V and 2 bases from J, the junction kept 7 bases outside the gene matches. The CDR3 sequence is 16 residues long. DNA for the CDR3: TGTGCCAGCAGCGCTCTTCTAGCGGATAACACCGGGGAGCTGTTTTTT. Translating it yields CASSALLADNTGELFF.

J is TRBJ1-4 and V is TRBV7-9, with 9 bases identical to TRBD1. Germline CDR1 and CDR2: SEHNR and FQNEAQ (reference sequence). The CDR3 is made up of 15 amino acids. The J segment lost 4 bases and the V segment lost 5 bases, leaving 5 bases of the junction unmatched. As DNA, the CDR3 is TGTGCCAGCAGCCCGGGGACAGGGAGTAATGAAAAACTGTTTTTT. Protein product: CASSPGTGSNEKLFF.

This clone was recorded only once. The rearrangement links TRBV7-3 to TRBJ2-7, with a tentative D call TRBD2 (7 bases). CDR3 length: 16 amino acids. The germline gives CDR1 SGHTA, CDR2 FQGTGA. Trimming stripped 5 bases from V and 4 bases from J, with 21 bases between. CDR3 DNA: TGTGCCAGCAGCGCCCGAGGAGGGGGAGGGCCATACGAGCAGTACTTC. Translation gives CASSARGGGGPYEQYF.

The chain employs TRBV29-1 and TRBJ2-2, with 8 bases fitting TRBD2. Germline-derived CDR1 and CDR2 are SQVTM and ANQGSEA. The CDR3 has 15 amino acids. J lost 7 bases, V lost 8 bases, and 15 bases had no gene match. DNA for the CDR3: TGCAGCCCGTGGGTGGTAGCGGGATCGAACGGGGAGCTGTTTTTT. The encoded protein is CSPWVVAGSNGELFF.

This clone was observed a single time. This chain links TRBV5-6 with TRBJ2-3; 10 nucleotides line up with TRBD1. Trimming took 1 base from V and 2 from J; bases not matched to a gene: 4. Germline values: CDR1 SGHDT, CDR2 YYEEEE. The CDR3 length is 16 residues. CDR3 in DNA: TGTGCCAGCAGCTTGAGGACAGGGGGGATCACAGATACGCAGTATTTT. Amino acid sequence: CASSLRTGGITDTQYF.

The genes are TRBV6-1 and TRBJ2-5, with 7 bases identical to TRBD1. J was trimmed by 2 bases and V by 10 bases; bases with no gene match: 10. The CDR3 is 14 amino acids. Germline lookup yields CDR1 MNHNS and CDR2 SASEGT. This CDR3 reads CANSKGQLQETQYF. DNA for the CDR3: TGTGCCAACAGCAAGGGACAGTTACAAGAGACCCAGTACTTC.

Here the CDR3 DNA reads TGTGCCAGCCTAGTTAGCGGCGGTCCCTATGGCTACACCTTC. Translating gives CASLVSGGPYGYTF. V gene TRBV28 combines with J gene TRBJ1-2; D remains unclear. V lost 8 bases and J 4 bases, leaving 17 bases between the germline ends. This CDR3 has 14 amino acids. The germline gives CDR1 MDHEN, CDR2 SYDVKM.

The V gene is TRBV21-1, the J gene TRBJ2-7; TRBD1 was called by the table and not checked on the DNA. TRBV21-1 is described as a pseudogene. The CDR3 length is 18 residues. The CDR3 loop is CASIQTYKGDRGPHEQYF. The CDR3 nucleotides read TGTGCCAGCATCCAGACTTATAAGGGGGACAGGGGGCCCCACGAGCAGTACTTC.